In this sample, the clone carrying this T cell receptor (beta chain) turned up many times. TCRdb reprocessed the PCR reads via MiXCR and lists one record per CDR3 protein. The profile covers fewer than 100,000 distinct CDR3 sequences, with 45% to 55% appearing a single time and approximately 15% taken by the ten largest. The data were taken from a study of CDR3 diversity in severe acne. Per germline, CDR1 LNHDA and CDR2 SQIVND (reference sequence). CDR3 length equals 16 residues. With 1 base removed from V and 0 bases from J, the gap between germline ends came to 12 bases. Input material: blood. The clonotype was recovered from a male donor in good health, without acne. V usage is TRBV19 and J usage is TRBJ1-2; D is uncertain. DNA for the CDR3: TGTGCCAGTAGTATAGGCCCAATGACATCTAACTATGGCTACACCTTC. It encodes CASSIGPMTSNYGYTF. Complete variable domain (other parts from reference TRBV19 and TRBJ1-2): DGGITQSPKYLFRKEGQNVTLSCEQNLNHDAMYWYRQDPGQGLRLIYYSQIVNDFQKGDIAEGYSVSREKKESFPLTVTSAQKNPTAFYLCASSIGPMTSNYGYTFGSGTRLTVV.